What follows is one T cell receptor beta chain and its context. Its antigen is as yet unknown. This entry is derived from a study of T cell responses to AZD1222 COVID-19 vaccine. Study-level background: The study pooled second doses at about 4 or about 12 weeks. Notes on the study in general: Clonal diversity was possibly underestimated, and the donors were mostly white British, with more females. At baseline, seropositivity was found in only six or seven AZD1222 recipients.

Assay used: immunoSEQ multiplex PCR; TCRdb lists only in-frame clones, some missing. The sample carries 160,000 or so clones, roughly 92% recorded once. The CDR3 consists of 11 residues. In germline, CDR1 is KGHSH, CDR2 LQKENI. Trimming left V 2 bases short and J 5 bases short, with 4 bases between. This rearrangement joins TRBV18 to TRBJ2-7; the D is unclear. The sample was peripheral blood, taken on day 0 of AZD1222 vaccination. The receptor comes from an adult in good health. In DNA form, the CDR3 reads TGTGCCAGCTCACCAAAGAACGAGCAGTACTTC. Translated, it gives CASSPKNEQYF.